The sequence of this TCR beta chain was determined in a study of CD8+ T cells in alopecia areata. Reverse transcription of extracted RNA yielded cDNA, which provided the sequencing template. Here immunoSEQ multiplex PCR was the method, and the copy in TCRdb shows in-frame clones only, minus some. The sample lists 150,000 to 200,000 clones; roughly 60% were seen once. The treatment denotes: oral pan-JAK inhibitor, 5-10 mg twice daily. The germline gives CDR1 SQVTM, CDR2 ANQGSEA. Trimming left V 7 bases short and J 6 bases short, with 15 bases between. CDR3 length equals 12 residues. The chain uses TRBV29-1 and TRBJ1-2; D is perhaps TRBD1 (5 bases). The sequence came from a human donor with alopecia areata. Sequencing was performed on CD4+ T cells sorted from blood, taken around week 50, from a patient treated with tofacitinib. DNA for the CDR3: TGCAGCGCCTACTGGGACCTTCATGGCTACACCTTC. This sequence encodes CSAYWDLHGYTF.